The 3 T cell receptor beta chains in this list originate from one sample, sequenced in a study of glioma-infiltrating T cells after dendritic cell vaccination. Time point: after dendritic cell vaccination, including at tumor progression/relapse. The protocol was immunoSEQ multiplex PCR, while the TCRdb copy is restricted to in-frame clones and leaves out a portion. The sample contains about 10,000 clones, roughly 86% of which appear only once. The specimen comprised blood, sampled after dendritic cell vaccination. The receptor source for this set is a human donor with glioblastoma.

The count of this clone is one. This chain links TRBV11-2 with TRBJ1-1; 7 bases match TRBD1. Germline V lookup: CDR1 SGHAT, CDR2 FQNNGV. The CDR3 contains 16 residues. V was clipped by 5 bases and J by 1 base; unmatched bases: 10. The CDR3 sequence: CASSPRVSGGNTEAFF. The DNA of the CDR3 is TGTGCCAGCAGCCCGAGGGTTTCAGGGGGGAACACTGAAGCTTTCTTT.

The CDR3 spells CASSLLSSGNTIYF. DNA for the CDR3: TGTGCCAGCAGTTTACTGAGCTCTGGAAACACCATATATTTT. The chain recombines TRBV27 with TRBJ1-3, with unresolved D. The CDR3 totals 14 residues. The germline gives CDR1 MNHEY, CDR2 SMNVEV (reference sequence). Trimming removed 2 bases at V and 0 bases at J, with 5 bases between.

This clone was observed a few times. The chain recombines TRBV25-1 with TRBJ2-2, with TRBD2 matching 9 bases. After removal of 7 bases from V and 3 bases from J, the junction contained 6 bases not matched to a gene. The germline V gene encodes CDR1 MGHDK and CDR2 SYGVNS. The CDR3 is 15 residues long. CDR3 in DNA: TGTGCCAGCACCCCCGCGGGGGGGGACACCGGGGAGCTGTTTTTT. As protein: CASTPAGGDTGELFF.